The 7 T cell receptor beta chains presented below share a single source sample, sequenced in a study of glioma-infiltrating T cells after dendritic cell vaccination. Sample time point: after dendritic cell vaccination, including at tumor progression/relapse. Profiled with immunoSEQ multiplex PCR; TCRdb holds only in-frame clones, not every one. Among approximately 48,000 clones listed, about 89% were seen once. This material consisted of blood, taken after dendritic cell vaccination. Source of these receptors: a human donor with glioblastoma.

The CDR3 sequence: CASRRLAGGPYEQYF. The DNA for the CDR3 is TGTGCCAGCAGAAGACTAGCGGGAGGGCCCTACGAGCAGTACTTC. The V call is TRBV27, the J call TRBJ2-7, with 14 bases identical to TRBD2. From germline, CDR1 is MNHEY and CDR2 SMNVEV (reference sequence). This CDR3 spans 15 amino acids. Losses at the gene ends were 6 bases for V and 2 bases for J; bases not matched to a gene: 3.

J is TRBJ2-5 and V is TRBV9; 14 bases agree with TRBD2. J was trimmed by 5 bases and V by 0 bases; bases with no gene match: 6. The CDR3 runs 17 residues. Germline V CDR1 and CDR2: SGDLS, YYNGEE. This chain's CDR3 is CASSVGGLAGVGETQYF. CDR3 bases: TGTGCCAGCAGCGTAGGGGGACTAGCGGGAGTGGGTGAGACCCAGTACTTC. The whole variable domain, remainder taken from reference TRBV9 and TRBJ2-5, is DSGVTQTPKHLITATGQRVTLRCSPRSGDLSVYWYQQSLDQGLQFLIQYYNGEERAKGNILERFSAQQFPDLHSELNLSSLELGDSALYFCASSVGGLAGVGETQYFGPGTRLLVL.

The chain has TRBV28 and TRBJ2-7; TRBD1 matches 7 bases. Germline values: CDR1 MDHEN, CDR2 SYDVKM. The CDR3 runs to 16 residues. The V segment lost 4 bases and the J segment 5 bases; nucleotides outside the gene matches: 14. DNA of the CDR3: TGTGCCAGCAGTTCGATCCTACAGGGGCGACGGGACGAGCAGTACTTC. Amino acid sequence: CASSSILQGRRDEQYF.

CDR3 protein: CASSLRVNTEAFF. CDR3 in DNA: TGTGCCAGCAGCTTAAGAGTTAACACTGAAGCTTTCTTT. This chain uses TRBV11-1 with TRBJ1-1; D gene ambiguous. Trimming removed 2 bases at V and 2 bases at J, with 6 bases between. The CDR3 spans 13 residues. The V gene's germline CDR1 is SGHAT and CDR2 FQDESV (reference sequence). Complete variable domain (other parts from reference TRBV11-1 and TRBJ1-1): EAEVAQSPRYKITEKSQAVAFWCDPISGHATLYWYRQILGQGPELLVQFQDESVVDDSQLPKDRFSAERLKGVDSTLKIQPAELGDSAMYLCASSLRVNTEAFFGQGTRLTVV.

The genes are TRBV5-1 and TRBJ2-7; TRBD1 agrees at 9 bases. The CDR3 covers 14 residues. V gave up 3 bases and J gave up 5 bases; unmatched junction bases: 6. Germline V lookup: CDR1 SGHRS, CDR2 YFSETQ. CDR3 sequence: CASSSGTGYHEQYF. As DNA, the CDR3 is TGCGCCAGCAGCTCCGGGACAGGGTACCACGAGCAGTACTTC.

This clone occurred once. The J gene is TRBJ2-5, the V gene TRBV30; 12 positions match TRBD2. This CDR3 comprises 16 residues. The V segment lost 2 bases and the J segment 4 bases; nucleotides outside the gene matches: 8. CDR1 GTSNPN and CDR2 SVGIG come from the germline V gene (reference sequence). This CDR3 reads CAWSSASGRARETQYF. The CDR3 nucleotides are TGTGCCTGGAGTTCAGCTAGCGGGAGGGCAAGAGAGACCCAGTACTTC.

The J gene is TRBJ1-1, the V gene TRBV11-1, with 10 bases fitting TRBD1. The CDR3 has 13 amino acids. Trimming cost V 5 bases and J 7 bases; bases outside gene matches: 4. CDR1 is SGHAT, CDR2 FQDESV, per germline (reference sequence). CDR3 nucleotides: TGTGCCAGCAGCCTAGACAGGGGGCTTGAAGCTTTCTTT. It is translated as CASSLDRGLEAFF.